This is a list of T cell receptor beta chains from one sample in a study of shared clonotypes between healthy human individuals. The protocol was immunoSEQ multiplex PCR, while the TCRdb copy is restricted to in-frame clones and leaves out a portion. Here the sample spans about 1.9 million clones, just under 95% being singletons. The sample was naive CD8+ T cells from PBMCs. The source is a man aged 18 to 30 in good health. Some clones in this sample may be carry-over from other donors' samples. Each CDR3 is given with its conserved first and last residue. A D gene is named only where the DNA matches it firmly. Rows give clone size only sometimes, using once, few, many, or a class for an expanded clone.

>TRBD1|TRBJ1-1|TRBV19|once
TGTGCCAGTAGGCTACAGGGGCCGAGGACTGAAGCTTTCTTT
CASRLQGPRTEAFF
>.|TRBJ2-1|TRBV28|.
TGTGCCAGCAGTTTATCAGGAGGGGACAATGAGCAGTTCTTC
CASSLSGGDNEQFF
>.|TRBJ2-7|TRBV29-1|.
TGCAGCGGGATTGGACGGGGGCCAACCTCCTACGAGCAGTACTTC
CSGIGRGPTSYEQYF
>TRBD1|TRBJ1-2|TRBV19|.
TGTGCCAGTATTGGGACAGGGGATGGCTACACCTTC
CASIGTGDGYTF
>.|TRBJ2-2|TRBV6-5|few
TGTGCCAGCAGGTCCTCAGGGGAGCTGTTTTTT
CASRSSGELFF
>.|TRBJ2-1|TRBV5-1|.
TGCGCCAGCAGTCCAGCCAGCTCCTACAATGAGCAGTTCTTC
CASSPASSYNEQFF
>.|TRBJ2-7|TRBV27|.
TGTGCCAGCAGTTTAGGGCCCCTCTCCTACGAGCAGTACTTC
CASSLGPLSYEQYF
>.|TRBJ2-5|TRBV7-2|.
TGTGCCAGCAGTCCCGGGACAAGTCCTGGGTGGGAGACCCAGTACTTC
CASSPGTSPGWETQYF
>TRBD2|TRBJ2-1|TRBV7-9|.
TGTGCCAGCAGCCAGGCGGGAGCGTGGAATGAGCAGTTCTTC
CASSQAGAWNEQFF
>.|TRBJ2-5|TRBV9|.
TGTGCCAGCAGCGTAGGAAGGGGAGAGACCCAGTACTTC
CASSVGRGETQYF
>TRBD2|TRBJ2-1|TRBV7-9|.
TGTGCCAGCAGCCCGCGATTAAGACTAGCGGGCGACAATGAGCAGTTCTTC
CASSPRLRLAGDNEQFF
>.|TRBJ1-2|TRBV9|.
TGTGCCAGCAGCGTACAGGACGGGGCTAACTATGGCTACACCTTC
CASSVQDGANYGYTF
>TRBD2|TRBJ2-7|TRBV28|.
TGTGCCAGCAGCCGGACTAGCTGGGACTACGAGCAGTACTTC
CASSRTSWDYEQYF
>.|TRBJ2-2|TRBV7-9|.
TGTGCCAGCAGCCAGTTTAGCTCACGGACCGGGGAGCTGTTTTTT
CASSQFSSRTGELFF
>.|TRBJ1-4|TRBV4-3|.
TGCGCCAGCAGCCAAGGGCGGGGTTGGCGGAGCCTAACCAAAAATGAAAAACTGTTTTTT
CASSQGRGWRSLTKNEKLFF
>.|TRBJ2-1|TRBV7-3|.
TGTGCCAGCAGCCAGGGGAATGAGCAGTTCTTC
CASSQGNEQFF
>.|TRBJ2-5|TRBV12-5|.
TGTGCTAGTGGTTTTACAGGGTTGGTAGAGACCCAGTACTTC
CASGFTGLVETQYF
>.|TRBJ1-5|TRBV15|.
TGTGCCACCAGCAGAGATGGGCAGTCGGCCCAGCCCCAGCATTTT
CATSRDGQSAQPQHF
>TRBD1|TRBJ1-1|TRBV7-9|once
TGTGCCAGCAGCTCGAGGACAGGGAACACTGAAGCTTTCTTT
CASSSRTGNTEAFF
>TRBD1|TRBJ1-1|TRBV27|.
TGTGCCAGCGAGTGCAGGGGGCTAATGGACACTGAAGCTTTCTTT
CASECRGLMDTEAFF
>TRBD1|TRBJ1-1|TRBV28|.
TGTGCCAGCATCCCAACAGGGGGTGGGGGCACTGAAGCTTTCTTT
CASIPTGGGGTEAFF
>TRBD2|TRBJ2-7|TRBV6-1|many
TGTGCCAGCAGCCAGCGGGGGAGCTCCTACGAGCAGTACTTC
CASSQRGSSYEQYF
>.|TRBJ1-5|TRBV15|.
TGTGCCACCAGCAGGGGAGGAAATAGCAATCAGCCCCAGCATTTT
CATSRGGNSNQPQHF
>TRBD2|TRBJ2-7|TRBV4-2|.
TGTGCCAGCAGCCAAGGGCGGACTAGCGGGTACGAGCAGTACTTC
CASSQGRTSGYEQYF
>.|TRBJ1-1|TRBV30|.
TGTGCCTGGATCGGTAACGGGGCTTTCTTT
CAWIGNGAFF
>TRBD1|TRBJ2-3|TRBV27|once
TGTGCCAGCAGTGCAGGGCCGGGACAGGGCACAGATACGCAGTATTTT
CASSAGPGQGTDTQYF
>TRBD2|TRBJ2-1|TRBV28|.
TGTGCCAGCAGTCTCCGACTAGCGGGAGGGCCCCGGGACAATGAGCAGTTCTTC
CASSLRLAGGPRDNEQFF
>.|TRBJ2-7|TRBV13|once
TGTGCCAGCAGCTCAACCCCGGAGGGCCGCCACGAGCAGTACTTC
CASSSTPEGRHEQYF
>.|TRBJ2-7|TRBV19|.
TGTGCCAGTAGTATAGGGGCCCCTGCTGCGACCTACGAGCAGTACTTC
CASSIGAPAATYEQYF
>.|TRBJ1-5|TRBV27|.
TGTGCCAGCAGTTTGTTCGGGACGGATCAGCCCCAGCATTTT
CASSLFGTDQPQHF
>.|TRBJ2-1|TRBV11-2|.
TGTGCCAGCATCGGTGGGGGAAGTTATAATGAGCAGTTCTTC
CASIGGGSYNEQFF
>TRBD1|TRBJ2-1|TRBV2|.
TGTGCCAGCATGATATTGGCTGGGGCAGGGGGCTCCCTCGGAAATGAGCAGTTCTTC
CASMILAGAGGSLGNEQFF
>.|TRBJ1-1|TRBV27|.
TGTGCCAGCATCAGTCGTTCCGGGACTGAAGCTTTCTTT
CASISRSGTEAFF
>.|TRBJ2-2|TRBV4-2|.
TGTGCCAGCAGCCAAGATGAGAACACCGGGGAGCTGTTTTTT
CASSQDENTGELFF
>TRBD2|TRBJ2-7|TRBV11-2|.
TGTGCCAGCAGCTTTCCGGGGGAGGGCCGGGAGCAGTACTTC
CASSFPGEGREQYF